This T cell receptor (beta chain) was sequenced in a study of T cell clonotyping in hematopoietic cell transplantation. Time point indicated: recipient sample about 28 days before transplant, after cytoreduction. Trimming removed 2 bases from V and 6 bases from J, with 11 bases in between. This CDR3 has 13 amino acids. Germline CDR1 SGHVS, CDR2 FNYEAQ. Study results and limitations: Cells were unsorted, so CD4 and CD8 contributions were not separated. Few recipient clonotypes overlapped donors; over 95% were de novo at given depth.

On this clone itself: Its antigen is unidentified.

The protocol was immunoSEQ multiplex PCR, while the TCRdb copy is restricted to in-frame clones and leaves out a portion. The table lists some 28,000 clones, approximately 86% of them singletons. The chain joins TRBV7-6 to TRBJ2-7; D remains unclear. The source of this sequence is a middle-aged man with acute myeloid leukemia. Some clones in this sample may be carry-over from other donors' samples. Source: peripheral blood mononuclear cells, taken before stem cell transplant. The CDR3 spells CASSLLGDSEQYF. Written as DNA, the CDR3 is TGTGCCAGCAGCTTATTAGGCGATTCCGAGCAGTACTTC.